The 26 T cell receptor beta chains below all came from one sample that was sequenced in a study of radiation and T cells in renal cell carcinoma. Treatment: treatment-naive control, cytoreductive nephrectomy. Sequencing used immunoSEQ multiplex PCR; TCRdb keeps in-frame clones, though not all of them. The sample consists of approximately 16,000 clones, about 58% of them appearing once. Sequencing used tumor tissue, obtained from a patient whose treatment was nephrectomy without radiotherapy. These receptors all come from a man in his forties or fifties with renal cell carcinoma.

As concerns this clone: The junction departs from the called germline gene at one end, perhaps through a read error. J is TRBJ2-1 and V is TRBV9; D is tentatively TRBD1 or TRBD2 (6 bases each). This CDR3 spans 14 amino acids. Germline CDR1 is SGDLS and CDR2 is YYNGEE. The DNA for the CDR3 is TGTGCCAGCAGCGTTGGAGGGGGTATGAGGGAGCGGTTCTTC. Translated, it gives CASSVGGGMRERFF.

In this sample, this clone is medium-sized (0.01 to 0.1%). The V call is TRBV5-5, the J call TRBJ1-1; D is perhaps TRBD1 (5 bases). The CDR3 runs to 16 residues. Between the trimmed V and J ends, which lost 3 bases and 7 bases, there was a span of 22 bases. Germline CDR1 is SGHKS and CDR2 is YYEKEE (reference sequence). CDR3 loop: CASSSQATSATREAFF. Written as DNA, the CDR3 is TGTGCCAGCAGCTCACAGGCCACTAGTGCAACGCGTGAAGCTTTCTTT.

This chain connects TRBV19 to TRBJ1-5, with D perhaps TRBD1 (6 bases). Germline V CDR1 and CDR2: LNHDA, SQIVND (reference sequence). Trimming pared 4 bases from V and 2 bases from J, leaving 15 bases between. The CDR3 extends over 16 amino acids. The CDR3 loop reads CASSRLEGVGNQPQHF. The CDR3 DNA follows: TGTGCCAGTAGTAGACTCGAGGGGGTCGGCAATCAGCCCCAGCATTTT.

This chain joins TRBV14 and TRBJ1-1; the D gene is possibly TRBD1 (5 bases). In germline, CDR1 is SGHDN, CDR2 FVKESK. Trimming removed 5 bases from V and 4 bases from J, with 17 bases in between. The CDR3 is 15 amino acids. The CDR3 reads CASSYTQGSGTEAFF. The CDR3, as DNA: TGTGCCAGCAGCTATACCCAGGGTTCGGGCACTGAAGCTTTCTTT.

The chain employs TRBV4-1 and TRBJ1-5; the D is unclear. CDR1 is MGHRA, CDR2 YSYEKL, per germline. The CDR3 sequence is 16 residues long. V gave up 0 bases and J gave up 6 bases, with 15 bases separating them. As DNA, the CDR3 is TGCGCCAGCAGCCAAGATCCCATATCGAGGCGTCAGCCCCAGCATTTT. Its protein is CASSQDPISRRQPQHF.

This clone was detected a few times. DNA of the CDR3: TGTGCCAGCAGTGACGGGGGAAGAAGGAACACTGAAGCTTTCTTT. Translating it yields CASSDGGRRNTEAFF. The chain couples TRBV6-1 to TRBJ1-1, with D maybe TRBD1 (5 bases). V was trimmed by 3 bases and J by 1 base, leaving 12 bases between them. Germline V gene lookup returns CDR1 MNHNS and CDR2 SASEGT. The CDR3 spans 15 residues.

The table lists this clone with a few counts. V usage is TRBV2 and J usage is TRBJ1-5; D gene unclear. The CDR3 runs 13 residues. Deletions cut 1 base from V and 5 bases from J, with 6 bases between. Germline CDR1 and CDR2: SNHLY and FYNNEI. The CDR3 nucleotides read TGTGCCAGCAGTGAAGGTCCCCATCAGCCCCAGCATTTT. It codes for CASSEGPHQPQHF.

This chain joins TRBV7-8 and TRBJ1-3; 7 bases are a match to TRBD1. With V trimmed by 5 bases and J by 0 bases, 4 bases remained unmatched. The V gene's germline CDR1 is SGHVS and CDR2 FQNEAQ. The CDR3 is made up of 15 amino acids. CDR3 nucleotide sequence: TGTGCCAGCAGCCAGGGGGTAACCTCTGGAAACACCATATATTTT. This sequence encodes CASSQGVTSGNTIYF.

This sequence joins TRBV2 and TRBJ1-5; the D is unclear. V lost 6 bases to trimming and J lost 4 bases, with 13 bases between them. Germline V CDR1 and CDR2: SNHLY, FYNNEI. The CDR3 runs 14 residues. CDR3 in DNA: TGTGCCAGCAGCCCGGACGGAAATAATCAGCCCCAGCATTTT. Its translation: CASSPDGNNQPQHF. The full variable domain, in which reference TRBV2 and TRBJ1-5 provide the parts outside the CDR3, is EPEVTQTPSHQVTQMGQEVILRCVPISNHLYFYWYRQILGQKVEFLVSFYNNEISEKSEIFDDQFSVERPDGSNFTLKIRSTKLEDSAMYFCASSPDGNNQPQHFGDGTRLSIL.

The chain links TRBV5-4 to TRBJ2-2, with TRBD1 matching over 7 bases. The ends lost 3 bases at V and 2 bases at J; junction bases unmatched: 7. CDR1 is SGHNT and CDR2 is YYREEE in the germline V gene (reference sequence). This CDR3 spans 16 amino acids. The CDR3 bases are TGTGCCAGCAGCTCGGGACAGATCATTAACACCGGGGAGCTGTTTTTT. It specifies CASSSGQIINTGELFF.

CDR3 loop: CASSSGGTSGTDTQYF. The CDR3 DNA reads TGTGCCAGCAGCTCGGGGGGGACTAGCGGCACAGATACGCAGTATTTT. The chain uses TRBV7-2 and TRBJ2-3; 10 bases map to TRBD2. CDR1 and CDR2 (germline): SGHTA, FQGNSA. This CDR3 is built from 16 residues. J was trimmed by 1 base and V by 4 bases; bases with no gene match: 5.

This clone was picked up a small number of times. The CDR3 is CASSSAGTGEQFF. Here the CDR3 DNA reads TGTGCCAGCAGCTCGGCCGGGACAGGTGAGCAGTTCTTC. V gene TRBV7-3 combines with J gene TRBJ2-1, with 8 nucleotides matching TRBD1. Germline CDR1 is SGHTA and CDR2 is FQGTGA. This CDR3 comprises 13 residues. With V trimmed by 4 bases and J by 9 bases, 5 bases remained unmatched.

The genes are TRBV11-2 and TRBJ2-3; the D gene is possibly TRBD2 (6 bases). The V end lost 1 base, the J end lost 1 base, and 12 bases lay between the germline ends. The CDR3 extends over 16 amino acids. The V gene's germline CDR1 is SGHAT and CDR2 FQNNGV. This chain's CDR3 is CASSLVAGLGTDTQYF. CDR3 nucleotides: TGTGCCAGCAGCTTAGTTGCGGGACTTGGCACAGATACGCAGTATTTT.

This clone has only a few counts. V and J are TRBV7-9 and TRBJ1-4, with D tentatively TRBD1 (5 bases). The V and J ends lost 1 base and 8 bases respectively, with 11 bases between them. CDR3 size: 14 residues. From germline, CDR1 is SEHNR and CDR2 FQNEAQ (reference sequence). CDR3 protein: CASSLGQGYEKLFF. The CDR3 nucleotides read TGTGCCAGCAGCTTAGGGCAGGGATACGAAAAACTGTTTTTT.

This clone was detected a few times. This chain connects TRBV7-2 to TRBJ1-6; D perhaps matches TRBD1 (5 bases). V lost 4 bases, J lost 7 bases, and 11 bases lay in between. Germline V gene lookup returns CDR1 SGHTA and CDR2 FQGNSA. The CDR3 is made up of 14 amino acids. The CDR3 loop reads CASSSQAGNSPLHF. The CDR3 DNA follows: TGTGCCAGCAGCTCCCAGGCAGGGAATTCACCCCTCCACTTT.

V is TRBV28 and J is TRBJ2-3; possible D gene TRBD1, 6 bases. The CDR3 spans 14 residues. CDR1 is MDHEN, CDR2 SYDVKM, per germline. Trimming shortened V by 4 bases and J by 4 bases, and 12 bases separated the two germline ends. CDR3 coding DNA: TGTGCCAGCAGTTCCACAGGGTATTCAGATACGCAGTATTTT. Translating gives CASSSTGYSDTQYF.

V gene TRBV30 combines with J gene TRBJ1-2; 7 bases match TRBD1. CDR3 length: 12 amino acids. The germline V gene encodes CDR1 GTSNPN and CDR2 SVGIG (reference sequence). V lost 5 bases, J lost 4 bases, and 4 bases stayed unmatched. Here the CDR3 reads CAWGNRGYGYTF. Here the CDR3 DNA reads TGTGCCTGGGGTAACAGGGGCTATGGCTACACCTTC.

V is TRBV6-6 and J is TRBJ1-2; D is perhaps TRBD1 (6 bases). Trimming took 5 bases from V and 3 from J, leaving 13 bases between them. Germline values: CDR1 MNHNY, CDR2 SVGAGI (reference sequence). There are 14 residues in the CDR3. Written as DNA, the CDR3 is TGTGCCAGCAGTACAGGGAATGTTCACTATGGCTACACCTTC. Encoded protein: CASSTGNVHYGYTF.

The rearrangement links TRBV27 to TRBJ2-7, with TRBD2 matching 8 bases. This CDR3 is 13 amino acids long. Germline CDR1 MNHEY, CDR2 SMNVEV (reference sequence). With 10 bases clipped from V and 7 bases from J, the junction kept 12 bases outside the gene matches. This chain's CDR3 is CATGGGPLGEQYF. The CDR3 DNA is TGTGCCACCGGGGGGGGCCCACTGGGAGAGCAGTACTTC.

Only a few counts were recorded for this clone. This rearrangement joins TRBV5-1 to TRBJ1-6; possible D gene TRBD1, 6 bases. Trimming removed 2 bases from V and 10 bases from J, with 13 bases in between. The length of the CDR3 is 14 residues. CDR1 and CDR2 from the germline V gene are SGHRS and YFSETQ. The CDR3 nucleotides read TGCGCCAGCAGCTTCCAGGGACAAGGCTCACCCCTCCACTTT. Translation: CASSFQGQGSPLHF.

This clone was seen only once. This chain links TRBV2 with TRBJ2-7; D possibly matches TRBD1 or TRBD2 (5 bases each). Trimming shortened V by 5 bases and J by 9 bases, and 23 bases separated the two germline ends. The CDR3 consists of 15 residues. CDR1 and CDR2 (germline): SNHLY, FYNNEI. CDR3 DNA: TGTGCCAGCAGTCCGACCGGGACCCCGAGTGAGGGGCAGTACTTC. Protein product: CASSPTGTPSEGQYF. Drawing the rest from reference TRBV2 and TRBJ2-7, the complete variable domain is EPEVTQTPSHQVTQMGQEVILRCVPISNHLYFYWYRQILGQKVEFLVSFYNNEISEKSEIFDDQFSVERPDGSNFTLKIRSTKLEDSAMYFCASSPTGTPSEGQYFGPGTRLTVT.

A few counts support this clone. This sequence joins TRBV5-1 and TRBJ1-2; D perhaps matches TRBD1 (6 bases). CDR1 and CDR2 (germline): SGHRS, YFSETQ. V was shortened by 5 bases and J by 4 bases, with 12 bases between the two germline ends. The CDR3 loop spans 13 amino acids. The CDR3 DNA sequence: TGCGCCAGCAGAAGAGGGGGAAGCTATGGCTACACCTTC. Its translation is CASRRGGSYGYTF. Complete variable domain (other parts from reference TRBV5-1 and TRBJ1-2): KAGVTQTPRYLIKTRGQQVTLSCSPISGHRSVSWYQQTPGQGLQFLFEYFSETQRNKGNFPGRFSGRQFSNSRSEMNVSTLELGDSALYLCASRRGGSYGYTFGSGTRLTVV.

The chain links TRBV4-3 to TRBJ2-7; 8 bases map to TRBD1. Trimming at V came to 4 bases and at J to 4 bases, leaving 6 bases not matched to a gene. From germline, CDR1 is LGHNA and CDR2 YSLEER. The CDR3 has 14 residues. As DNA, the CDR3 is TGCGCCAGCAGCCGACAGGGGACTGCGTACGAGCAGTACTTC. Encoded protein: CASSRQGTAYEQYF.

This clone was picked up a small number of times. The rearrangement uses TRBV30 and TRBJ2-3, with 11 positions matching TRBD2. The CDR3 covers 15 residues. CDR1 GTSNPN and CDR2 SVGIG come from the germline V gene (reference sequence). Unmatched junction bases numbered 4, after V lost 2 bases and J lost 3 bases. The CDR3 region is CAWSISGGATDTQYF. The CDR3 bases are TGTGCCTGGAGTATTAGCGGGGGGGCAACAGATACGCAGTATTTT.

The chain employs TRBV7-2 and TRBJ1-1; D remains unclear. The germline gives CDR1 SGHTA, CDR2 FQGNSA. This CDR3 has 14 residues. V was pared by 2 bases and J by 1 base, with 8 bases between. The chain's CDR3 is CASSLIQTNTEAFF. CDR3 coding DNA: TGTGCCAGCAGCTTAATTCAGACGAACACTGAAGCTTTCTTT. Supplemented by reference TRBV7-2 and TRBJ1-1, the full variable domain reads GAGVSQSPSNKVTEKGKDVELRCDPISGHTALYWYRQSLGQGLEFLIYFQGNSAPDKSGLPSDRFSAERTGGSVSTLTIQRTQQEDSAVYLCASSLIQTNTEAFFGQGTRLTVV.

The V gene is TRBV2, the J gene TRBJ1-1; D gene ambiguous. The germline V and J ends were trimmed by 3 bases and 0 bases, with 5 bases remaining between them. CDR1 is SNHLY, CDR2 FYNNEI, per germline. The length of the CDR3 is 13 residues. The CDR3 DNA follows: TGTGCCAGCAGTGATTACCTGAACACTGAAGCTTTCTTT. Its protein is CASSDYLNTEAFF.